A selection of T cell receptor beta chains follows, all from one sample in a study of T cells in narcolepsy. TCRdb's table, derived via immunoSEQ multiplex PCR, lists solely in-frame clones and lacks some. Among tens of thousands of clones listed, about nine tenths were seen once. The source material was CD45RA- memory CD4+ T cells from PBMCs. These receptors all stem from a human donor with narcolepsy. Each CDR3 is given with its conserved first and last residue. The order of the fields is V gene, J gene, clone size, CDR3 protein. Size values are once, few and many counts, or a class for expanded clones, and some rows have none.

V gene: TRBV5-6; J gene: TRBJ2-2; clone size: -; CDR3 protein: CASSLGDRRLNTGELFF
V gene: TRBV20-1; J gene: TRBJ2-1; clone size: few; CDR3 protein: CSARAGGLEFF
V gene: TRBV7-6; J gene: TRBJ2-5; clone size: -; CDR3 protein: CASSKVQETQYF
V gene: TRBV7-6; J gene: TRBJ2-7; clone size: -; CDR3 protein: CASSLAEVAGGEQYF
V gene: TRBV7-2; J gene: TRBJ2-5; clone size: -; CDR3 protein: CASTQSGSQETQYF
V gene: TRBV15; J gene: TRBJ2-7; clone size: -; CDR3 protein: CATSRQNSYEQYF
V gene: TRBV7-7; J gene: TRBJ2-7; clone size: -; CDR3 protein: CASSEGLAGGYEQYF
V gene: TRBV2; J gene: TRBJ2-1; clone size: -; CDR3 protein: CASRSFTGNDEQFF
V gene: TRBV4-1; J gene: TRBJ1-1; clone size: few; CDR3 protein: CASSQDGAVWNTEAFF
V gene: TRBV19; J gene: TRBJ2-7; clone size: -; CDR3 protein: CASSPGGTYEQYF
V gene: TRBV5-5; J gene: TRBJ2-7; clone size: -; CDR3 protein: CASSLAGGSSYEQYF
V gene: TRBV7-2; J gene: TRBJ1-1; clone size: -; CDR3 protein: CASSLVGSGEAFF
V gene: TRBV19; J gene: TRBJ2-3; clone size: once; CDR3 protein: CASRPGIGDTQYF
V gene: TRBV10-2; J gene: TRBJ2-2; clone size: -; CDR3 protein: CASSPVGELFF
V gene: TRBV19; J gene: TRBJ1-5; clone size: -; CDR3 protein: CASSMGGSNQPQHF
V gene: TRBV5-1; J gene: TRBJ2-7; clone size: -; CDR3 protein: CASSLGIQGPREQYF
V gene: TRBV2; J gene: TRBJ2-3; clone size: -; CDR3 protein: CASMRVSDTQYF
V gene: TRBV28; J gene: TRBJ2-3; clone size: -; CDR3 protein: CASSLIKSGTGTDTQYF
V gene: TRBV28; J gene: TRBJ2-5; clone size: -; CDR3 protein: CASSFVYQETQYF
V gene: TRBV28; J gene: TRBJ1-1; clone size: -; CDR3 protein: CASSVTGGIGAFF
V gene: TRBV6-1; J gene: TRBJ1-3; clone size: -; CDR3 protein: CASSDHVYSGNTIYF
V gene: TRBV6-6; J gene: TRBJ1-5; clone size: -; CDR3 protein: CASRRGGLGQPQHF
V gene: TRBV2; J gene: TRBJ2-5; clone size: -; CDR3 protein: CASSEQGLGEQYF
V gene: TRBV11-2; J gene: TRBJ1-2; clone size: -; CDR3 protein: CASSLERQGGYTF